Shown below are 16 T cell receptor beta chains from a single sample sequenced in a study of control samples from healthy donors and cancer patients. Assay: immunoSEQ multiplex PCR; the TCRdb copy retains only in-frame clones and omits some. This table has 140,000 to 150,000 clones, roughly 93% appearing once. Material: blood. The receptors originated from a man younger than 30 in good health.

The chain has TRBV5-5 and TRBJ2-3, with D perhaps TRBD2 (5 bases). The V and J ends lost 0 bases and 0 bases respectively, with 8 bases between them. Per germline, CDR1 SGHKS and CDR2 YYEKEE (reference sequence). The CDR3 is made up of 15 amino acids. The CDR3 protein is CASSLAQRSTDTQYF. CDR3 in DNA: TGTGCCAGCAGCTTGGCCCAGCGGAGCACAGATACGCAGTATTTT.

The chain joins TRBV28 to TRBJ2-4; D possibly corresponds to TRBD2 (5 bases). The germline V and J ends were trimmed by 5 bases and 7 bases, with 15 bases remaining between them. The CDR3 loop spans 14 amino acids. Germline CDR1 is MDHEN and CDR2 is SYDVKM. The CDR3 DNA reads TGTGCCAGCAGTCGATCCGGGGTAGGGAACATTCAGTACTTC. Encoded protein: CASSRSGVGNIQYF.

The rearrangement uses TRBV4-1 and TRBJ1-5, with 9 bases that match TRBD1. Trimming at V came to 5 bases and at J to 7 bases, leaving 12 bases not matched to a gene. This CDR3 is built from 16 residues. Germline V gene sequence: CDR1 MGHRA, CDR2 YSYEKL. For the CDR3, the DNA is TGCGCCAGCAGCTACCGGGACAGGGTCTACCCGCAGCCCCAGCATTTT. Translated: CASSYRDRVYPQPQHF.

The V and J genes are TRBV15 and TRBJ1-1; D remains ambiguous. The V gene's germline CDR1 is LNHNV and CDR2 YYDKDF (reference sequence). V lost 4 bases, J lost 0 bases, and 12 bases lay in between. The CDR3 has 15 amino acids. CDR3 loop: CATSNPADMNTEAFF. The CDR3 nucleotides are TGTGCCACCAGCAACCCAGCAGACATGAACACTGAAGCTTTCTTT. Full variable domain (outside the CDR3, taken from reference TRBV15 and TRBJ1-1): DAMVIQNPRYQVTQFGKPVTLSCSQTLNHNVMYWYQQKSSQAPKLLFHYYDKDFNNEADTPDNFQSRRPNTSFCFLDIRSPGLGDTAMYLCATSNPADMNTEAFFGQGTRLTVV.

V is TRBV11-2 and J is TRBJ2-5; 12 bases align to TRBD2. Trimming took 2 bases from V and 5 from J; bases not matched to a gene: 3. Germline CDR1 and CDR2: SGHAT and FQNNGV. The CDR3 sequence is 15 residues long. This CDR3 reads CASSLLAGGPETQYF. The DNA for the CDR3 is TGTGCCAGCAGCTTACTAGCGGGAGGGCCGGAGACCCAGTACTTC.

This clone occurred once. The genes are TRBV3-1 (or the pseudogene TRBV3-2) and TRBJ1-1, with D unresolved. With 4 bases removed from V and 7 bases from J, the gap between germline ends came to 16 bases. CDR3 length equals 14 residues. Germline V gene lookup returns CDR1 LGHDT and CDR2 YNNKEL (reference sequence). The CDR3 here is CASSPDGSSIEAFF. CDR3 nucleotide sequence: TGTGCCAGCAGCCCAGACGGCAGTTCAATTGAAGCTTTCTTT.

The rearrangement joins TRBV2 to TRBJ2-7, with unresolved D. CDR3 length: 14 amino acids. Germline V gene sequence: CDR1 SNHLY, CDR2 FYNNEI. Trimming pared 6 bases from V and 3 bases from J, leaving 15 bases between. CDR3 nucleotides: TGTGCCAGCAGCGCCTTGGATCTAGACTACGAGCAGTACTTC. Protein product: CASSALDLDYEQYF.

The chain is built from TRBV5-1 and TRBJ1-1; 7 nucleotides line up with TRBD1. The CDR3 has 13 amino acids. Losses at the gene ends were 4 bases for V and 5 bases for J; bases not matched to a gene: 5. Germline values: CDR1 SGHRS, CDR2 YFSETQ. CDR3 residues: CASSLVQGTEAFF. The CDR3 coding sequence is TGCGCCAGCAGCCTTGTACAGGGGACTGAAGCTTTCTTT.

This chain uses TRBV30 with TRBJ1-2; D is perhaps TRBD1 (6 bases). Trimming took off 0 bases at V and 2 bases at J, with 16 bases between the two ends. The germline V gene has CDR1 GTSNPN and CDR2 SVGIG (reference sequence). CDR3 length: 16 residues. The CDR3 sequence is CAWSVLKTGKNYGYTF. The CDR3 DNA follows: TGTGCCTGGAGTGTATTAAAAACAGGGAAAAACTATGGCTACACCTTC. Full variable domain (outside the CDR3, taken from reference TRBV30 and TRBJ1-2): SQTIHQWPATLVQPVGSPLSLECTVEGTSNPNLYWYRQAAGRGLQLLFYSVGIGQISSEVPQNLSASRPQDRQFILSSKKLLLSDSGFYLCAWSVLKTGKNYGYTFGSGTRLTVV.

The chain is built from TRBV9 and TRBJ2-5; D perhaps matches TRBD2 (5 bases). The CDR3 is made up of 15 amino acids. Germline V gene sequence: CDR1 SGDLS, CDR2 YYNGEE. V lost 0 bases and J lost 4, with 13 bases in between. CDR3 region: CASSVGEIHVETQYF. CDR3 bases: TGTGCCAGCAGCGTAGGGGAGATACACGTAGAGACCCAGTACTTC.

The V gene is TRBV15, the J gene TRBJ2-1; D call uncertain. This CDR3 spans 15 amino acids. The ends were cut back, 0 bases at V and 1 base at J, with 7 bases in the middle. Germline V gene sequence: CDR1 LNHNV, CDR2 YYDKDF (reference sequence). CDR3 DNA sequence: TGTGCCACCAGCAGAGATTTTGGGTCCTACAATGAGCAGTTCTTC. It is translated as CATSRDFGSYNEQFF.

The chain is built from TRBV5-5 and TRBJ1-6; D not resolved. The CDR3 consists of 14 residues. Germline V lookup: CDR1 SGHKS, CDR2 YYEKEE (reference sequence). V was trimmed by 4 bases and J by 14 bases, leaving 19 bases between them. The CDR3 here is CASSPTRPALTLHF. CDR3 DNA sequence: TGTGCCAGCAGCCCAACCCGGCCCGCGTTGACCCTCCACTTT.

This chain joins TRBV19 and TRBJ2-3; D is perhaps TRBD2 (6 bases). This CDR3 comprises 13 residues. CDR1 and CDR2 from the germline V gene are LNHDA and SQIVND (reference sequence). V lost 8 bases and J 4 bases, leaving 13 bases between the germline ends. The CDR3 loop is CASEEGRSDTQYF. The CDR3 region has the DNA TGTGCCAGTGAGGAGGGGCGATCAGATACGCAGTATTTT.

CDR3 region: CASSQLRPSGGPRPTDTQYF. DNA of the CDR3: TGTGCCAGCAGCCAACTACGCCCTAGCGGGGGGCCTCGCCCGACAGATACGCAGTATTTT. J is TRBJ2-3 and V is TRBV4-2; TRBD2 matches 11 bases. Germline CDR1 LGHNA, CDR2 YNFKEQ. The CDR3 has 20 residues. With V trimmed by 2 bases and J by 3 bases, 16 bases remained unmatched.

This chain joins TRBV30 and TRBJ1-1; D is ambiguous. V lost 0 bases and J 3 bases, leaving 8 bases between the germline ends. Germline-derived CDR1 and CDR2 are GTSNPN and SVGIG (reference sequence). The length of the CDR3 is 13 residues. The CDR3 nucleotides are TGTGCCTGGAGTGTAGGGTCCTACACTGAAGCTTTCTTT. Its protein is CAWSVGSYTEAFF.

The J gene is TRBJ2-3, the V gene TRBV7-2; no reliable D call. Trimming pared 5 bases from V and 7 bases from J, leaving 16 bases between. CDR3 length equals 14 residues. Germline V lookup: CDR1 SGHTA, CDR2 FQGNSA. CDR3 residues: CASSTRHGLNTQYF. CDR3 in DNA: TGTGCCAGCAGCACACGACACGGCCTTAATACGCAGTATTTT. The variable domain in full, with the rest retrieved from reference TRBV7-2 and TRBJ2-3, is GAGVSQSPSNKVTEKGKDVELRCDPISGHTALYWYRQSLGQGLEFLIYFQGNSAPDKSGLPSDRFSAERTGGSVSTLTIQRTQQEDSAVYLCASSTRHGLNTQYFGPGTRLTVL.